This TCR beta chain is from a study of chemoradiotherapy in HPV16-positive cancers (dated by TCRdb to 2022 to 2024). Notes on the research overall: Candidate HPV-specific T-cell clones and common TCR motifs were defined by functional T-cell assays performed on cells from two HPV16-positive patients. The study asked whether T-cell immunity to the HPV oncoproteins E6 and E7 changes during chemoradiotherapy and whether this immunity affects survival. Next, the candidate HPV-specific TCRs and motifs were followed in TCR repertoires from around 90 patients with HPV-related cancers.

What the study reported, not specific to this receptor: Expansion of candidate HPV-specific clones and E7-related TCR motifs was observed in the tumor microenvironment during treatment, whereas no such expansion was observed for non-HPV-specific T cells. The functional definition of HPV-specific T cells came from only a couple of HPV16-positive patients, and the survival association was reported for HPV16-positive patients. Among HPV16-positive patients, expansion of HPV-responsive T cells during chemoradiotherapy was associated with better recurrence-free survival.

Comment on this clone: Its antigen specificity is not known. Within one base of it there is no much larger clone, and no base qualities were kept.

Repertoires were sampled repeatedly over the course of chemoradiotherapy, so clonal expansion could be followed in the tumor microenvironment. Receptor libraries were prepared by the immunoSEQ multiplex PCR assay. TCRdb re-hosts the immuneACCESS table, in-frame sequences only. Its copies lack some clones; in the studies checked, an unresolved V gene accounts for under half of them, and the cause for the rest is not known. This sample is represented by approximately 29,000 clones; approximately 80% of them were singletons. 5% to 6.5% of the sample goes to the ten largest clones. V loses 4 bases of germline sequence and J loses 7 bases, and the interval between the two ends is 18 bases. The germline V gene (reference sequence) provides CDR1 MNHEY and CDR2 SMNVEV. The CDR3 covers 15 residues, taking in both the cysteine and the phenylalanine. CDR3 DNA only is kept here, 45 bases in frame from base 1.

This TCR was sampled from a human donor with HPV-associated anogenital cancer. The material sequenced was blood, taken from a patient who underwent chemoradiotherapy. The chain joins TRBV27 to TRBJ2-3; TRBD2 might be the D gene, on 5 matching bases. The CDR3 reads CASSWRLPFGNTQYF. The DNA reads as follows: TGTGCCAGCAGTTGGAGGCTCCCTTTCGGTAATACGCAGTATTTT.